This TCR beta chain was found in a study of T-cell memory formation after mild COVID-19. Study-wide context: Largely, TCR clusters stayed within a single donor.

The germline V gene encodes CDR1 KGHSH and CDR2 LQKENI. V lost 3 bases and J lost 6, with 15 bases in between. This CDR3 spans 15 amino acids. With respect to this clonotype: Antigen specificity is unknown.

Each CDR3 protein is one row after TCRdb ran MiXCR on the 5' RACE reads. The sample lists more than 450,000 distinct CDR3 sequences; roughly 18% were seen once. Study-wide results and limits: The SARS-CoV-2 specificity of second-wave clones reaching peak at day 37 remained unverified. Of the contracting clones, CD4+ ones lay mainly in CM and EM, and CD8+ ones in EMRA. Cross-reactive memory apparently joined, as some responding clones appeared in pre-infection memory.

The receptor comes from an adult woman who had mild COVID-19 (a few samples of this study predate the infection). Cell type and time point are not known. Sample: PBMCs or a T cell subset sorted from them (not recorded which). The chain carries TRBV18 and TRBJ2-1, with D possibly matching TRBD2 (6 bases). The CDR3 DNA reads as TGTGCCAGCTCACCTCAGGGTGGCGGGGTCAATGAGCAGTTCTTC. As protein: CASSPQGGGVNEQFF.